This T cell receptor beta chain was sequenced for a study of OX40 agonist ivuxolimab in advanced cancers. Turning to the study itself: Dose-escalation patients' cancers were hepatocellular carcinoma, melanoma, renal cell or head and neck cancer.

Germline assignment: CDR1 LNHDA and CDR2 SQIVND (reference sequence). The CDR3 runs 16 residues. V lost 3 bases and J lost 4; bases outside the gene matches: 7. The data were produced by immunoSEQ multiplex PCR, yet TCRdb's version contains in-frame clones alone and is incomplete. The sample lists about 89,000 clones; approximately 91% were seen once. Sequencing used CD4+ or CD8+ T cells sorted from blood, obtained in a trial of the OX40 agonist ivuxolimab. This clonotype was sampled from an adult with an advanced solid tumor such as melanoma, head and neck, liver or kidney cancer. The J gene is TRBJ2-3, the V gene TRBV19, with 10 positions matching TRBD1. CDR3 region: CASSIMTGGGPDTQYF. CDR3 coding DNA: TGTGCCAGTAGTATTATGACAGGGGGCGGCCCAGATACGCAGTATTTT.